This T cell receptor (beta chain) was profiled in a study of T cells in Graves' hyperthyroidism and ophthalmopathy. What was amplified from RNA transcripts were TCR beta CDR3 regions. The HTBI set primed first-round TCR CDR3 RT-PCR. A single record per CDR3 protein comes from TCRdb applying MiXCR to the multiplex PCR reads. The sample lists about half a million distinct CDR3 sequences, 15% to 20% occurring once. This clonotype turned up a few times. Its antigen remains unidentified. Overall study results and limits: Researchers found most expanded thyroid clonotypes above 0.001 in blood as well.

What was sequenced was blood. This TCR derives from a woman aged 25 to 45 with Graves' ophthalmopathy.

CDR3 nucleotides: TGTGCCAGCACCCTAGACAGAGCCCCCTACACCTTC. This encodes CASTLDRAPYTF. The chain carries TRBV2 and TRBJ1-2; D is perhaps TRBD1 (5 bases). The germline CDR1 and CDR2 sequences are SNHLY and FYNNEI. Trimming pared 7 bases from V and 10 bases from J, leaving 16 bases between. The CDR3 totals 12 residues.